Sequencing of this TCR beta chain was carried out in a study of shared T cell receptors in the human thymus. TCRdb keeps only in-frame clones here, not all; method: immunoSEQ multiplex PCR. The table includes about 660,000 clones, 70% to 90% detected once. This CDR3 contains 17 residues. Germline V gene data show CDR1 as SGDLS and CDR2 as YYNGEE. Trimming cost V 4 bases and J 4 bases; bases outside gene matches: 12. In addition, the sample was reused for a study of human thymus T cells. That report notes: Finnish infants who were healthy and having corrective surgery for congenital heart defects made up the donors. Unrelated individuals reportedly shared highly overlapping thymic TCR repertoires.

The specimen was thymocytes. The chain recombines TRBV9 with TRBJ2-1; 9 nucleotides agree with TRBD2. This TCR was recovered from a boy under two years old with a congenital heart defect. CDR3 sequence: CASSPRAGREGYNEQFF. The CDR3 DNA reads as TGTGCCAGCAGCCCCCGGGCGGGGCGGGAGGGGTACAATGAGCAGTTCTTC.